This T cell receptor (beta chain) was identified during a study of Ad26.COV2.S vaccination and SARS-CoV-2 variants. The table came from immunoSEQ multiplex PCR; TCRdb's copy has only in-frame clones and leaves some out. This sample has some 7,000 clones, with about four fifths found just once. Study-wide findings and caveats: People who got the vaccine or the placebo had similar non-spike TCR breadth. Post-vaccination breadth of spike-specific CD8+ and CD4+ T cell responses was reportedly substantial.

V shed 0 bases and J shed 8 bases, with 13 bases lying between them. The CDR3 sequence is 14 residues long. Germline CDR1 reads SGHTA; CDR2 reads FQGNSA. Notes on this clone: Its antigen is unidentified.

The receptor's source is a human donor who had recovered from COVID-19. The material sequenced was peripheral blood, taken after recovery from COVID-19. V and J are TRBV7-2 and TRBJ1-2; D remains unclear. CDR3 bases: TGTGCCAGCAGCTTAGCGTTAACTGGGGAAGGCTACACCTTC. This translates into CASSLALTGEGYTF.